This T cell receptor beta chain derives from a study of shared clonotypes between healthy human individuals. Data came from immunoSEQ multiplex PCR; TCRdb stores just in-frame clones and leaves some out. This table holds some 2,500,000 clones, over 85% found once. Trimming removed 0 bases at V and 2 bases at J, with 13 bases between. CDR3 size: 17 residues. Looked up from germline, CDR1 is SGHTA and CDR2 is FQGNSA. This sequence joins TRBV7-2 and TRBJ2-2; D may be TRBD2 (6 bases). This TCR derives from a man between 18 and 29 years old in good health. Some clones in this sample may be carry-over from other donors' samples. The sequencing input was naive CD4+ T cells from PBMCs. Noted subset: CD45RA+ positively selected. This CDR3 reads CASSLAIGGKNTGELFF. CDR3 nucleotides: TGTGCCAGCAGCTTAGCGATCGGGGGAAAAAACACCGGGGAGCTGTTTTTT.